This is a list of T cell receptor beta chains from one sample in a study of CD8+ T cells in alopecia areata. The table came from immunoSEQ multiplex PCR; TCRdb's copy has only in-frame clones and leaves some out. Among over 150,000 clones listed, 50% to 65% were seen once. The sequencing here drew on CD4+ T cells sorted from blood, taken at week 24, from a patient treated with tofacitinib. These receptors were taken from a human donor with alopecia areata. CDR3s include the opening cysteine and the closing phenylalanine or tryptophan. The order of the fields is CDR3 protein, CDR3 DNA, J gene, D gene, clone size, V gene. A D gene is named only where the DNA matches it firmly. Size is stated for part of the rows, as once, few or many counts, or as a class when the clone is expanded.

CASSEEEIYEQFF,TGTGCCAGCAGTGAAGAGGAAATCTATGAGCAGTTCTTC,TRBJ2-1,-,few,TRBV6-1
CASRGRWGTEAFF,TGTGCCAGCAGAGGACGGTGGGGCACTGAAGCTTTCTTT,TRBJ1-1,-,-,TRBV6-5
CASSQGQVITDTQYF,TGCGCCAGCAGCCAGGGACAGGTGATCACAGATACGCAGTATTTT,TRBJ2-3,TRBD1,-,TRBV5-1
CASSSLADTQYF,TGTGCCAGCAGTTCCCTAGCAGATACGCAGTATTTT,TRBJ2-3,-,few,TRBV6-5
CASSFRGTGELFF,TGCGCCAGCAGCTTTAGGGGTACCGGGGAGCTGTTTTTT,TRBJ2-2,-,-,TRBV5-1
CASSLRSADYGYTF,TGCGCCAGCAGTCTTCGATCCGCGGACTATGGCTACACCTTC,TRBJ1-2,-,-,TRBV23-1
CASRSGGAIEQFF,TGTGCCAGCAGGAGCGGGGGGGCAATTGAGCAGTTCTTC,TRBJ2-1,TRBD2,-,TRBV14
CSAGRGFYNEQFF,TGCAGCGCCGGAAGGGGGTTCTACAATGAGCAGTTCTTC,TRBJ2-1,-,-,TRBV29-1
CASSLVVVSSYNEQFF,TGTGCCAGCAGCTTAGTGGTGGTGAGCTCCTACAATGAGCAGTTCTTC,TRBJ2-1,-,-,TRBV7-2
CASSQGGQGYEQYF,TGTGCCAGCAGCCAAGGGGGACAGGGATACGAGCAGTACTTC,TRBJ2-7,TRBD1,-,TRBV4-2
CSVDKDTGELFF,TGCAGCGTTGATAAGGACACCGGGGAGCTGTTTTTT,TRBJ2-2,-,-,TRBV29-1
CASSFSGVETQYF,TGTGCCAGCAGCTTCTCGGGGGTGGAGACCCAGTACTTC,TRBJ2-5,-,-,TRBV11-3
CASRGSGNLTPLHF,TGTGCCAGCCGGGGCTCGGGAAATTTGACACCCCTCCACTTT,TRBJ1-6,-,-,TRBV11-2
CASGQHNEQFF,TGTGCCAGCGGCCAGCACAATGAGCAGTTCTTC,TRBJ2-1,-,once,TRBV7-9
CATSEGTTRREKLFF,TGCGCCACCTCGGAAGGTACAACGCGGCGTGAAAAACTGTTTTTT,TRBJ1-4,-,-,TRBV4-1
CSVVLRLNTEAFF,TGCAGCGTTGTACTTAGGTTGAACACTGAAGCTTTCTTT,TRBJ1-1,-,-,TRBV29-1
CASSTNSPTEAFF,TGTGCCAGCAGTACCAATTCCCCCACCGAAGCTTTCTTT,TRBJ1-1,-,few,TRBV27
CASSRGRGQRKETQYF,TGTGCCAGCAGCCGGGGGAGGGGGCAGCGGAAAGAGACCCAGTACTTC,TRBJ2-5,-,-,TRBV7-6
CASSLKTGQGMYEQYF,TGCGCCAGCAGCTTAAAAACGGGACAGGGGATGTACGAGCAGTACTTC,TRBJ2-7,TRBD1,once,TRBV5-1
CSVEGVLNTEAFF,TGCAGCGTTGAGGGGGTCTTGAACACTGAAGCTTTCTTT,TRBJ1-1,-,-,TRBV29-1
CSVDADRGGEQFF,TGCAGCGTTGATGCAGACAGGGGTGGTGAGCAGTTCTTC,TRBJ2-1,TRBD1,-,TRBV29-1
CASSVVPREGEQFF,TGTGCCAGCAGCGTAGTACCCCGGGAGGGAGAGCAGTTCTTC,TRBJ2-1,TRBD2,-,TRBV9
CSVVVRENTEAFF,TGCAGCGTTGTTGTCAGAGAGAACACTGAAGCTTTCTTT,TRBJ1-1,-,-,TRBV29-1
CASSEGDRESQPQHF,TGTGCCAGCAGTGAGGGGGACAGGGAATCGCAGCCCCAGCATTTT,TRBJ1-5,TRBD1,-,TRBV25-1
CATSRDLAGGITDTQYF,TGTGCCACCAGCAGAGATCTAGCGGGGGGGATCACAGATACGCAGTATTTT,TRBJ2-3,TRBD2,-,TRBV15
CASSPRRNTEAFF,TGTGCCAGCAGCCCCCGGAGGAACACTGAAGCTTTCTTT,TRBJ1-1,-,-,TRBV7-9
CASSESFGSRETQHF,TGTGCCAGCAGTGAATCATTCGGTTCCCGGGAGACTCAGCATTTT,TRBJ1-5,-,-,TRBV2
CASTPAVNTEAFF,TGCGCCAGCACCCCGGCTGTGAACACTGAAGCTTTCTTT,TRBJ1-1,-,-,TRBV4-1
CASSVGTAADTQYF,TGTGCCAGCAGCGTGGGGACAGCCGCAGATACGCAGTATTTT,TRBJ2-3,TRBD1,-,TRBV9
CASSLARALEEQFF,TGTGCCAGCAGCTTAGCGCGGGCCTTGGAGGAGCAGTTCTTC,TRBJ2-1,-,-,TRBV7-8
CASSKPGQGQGTEAFF,TGTGCCAGCAGCAAACCGGGACAGGGTCAGGGCACTGAAGCTTTCTTT,TRBJ1-1,TRBD1,-,TRBV5-6
CASSIATGVGQPQHF,TGTGCCAGTAGTATAGCGACAGGGGTCGGTCAGCCCCAGCATTTT,TRBJ1-5,TRBD1,-,TRBV19
CASSESGQDSPLHF,TGTGCCAGCAGTGAGTCGGGCCAGGATTCACCCCTCCACTTT,TRBJ1-6,-,-,TRBV2
CASSFQSSDPYGYTF,TGTGCCAGCAGCTTCCAGTCCAGCGATCCCTATGGCTACACCTTC,TRBJ1-2,-,-,TRBV6-5
CAISEQSGYEQFF,TGTGCCATCAGTGAGCAAAGCGGTTACGAGCAGTTCTTC,TRBJ2-1,-,-,TRBV10-3
CASSARDRTILGSNEKLFF,TGTGCCAGCAGTGCTAGAGACAGGACTATCCTAGGCTCCAATGAAAAACTGTTTTTT,TRBJ1-4,-,-,TRBV2
CASSSNRASVGYQPQHF,TGTGCCAGTAGTAGCAACAGGGCGTCGGTTGGCTATCAGCCCCAGCATTTT,TRBJ1-5,-,-,TRBV19
CASSRRQGSETQYF,TGCGCCAGCAGCCGAAGACAGGGGAGTGAGACCCAGTACTTC,TRBJ2-5,TRBD1,-,TRBV5-1
CSVRDSLTGELFF,TGCAGCGTTCGGGACAGCCTCACCGGGGAGCTGTTTTTT,TRBJ2-2,TRBD1,-,TRBV29-1
CSVVGGQYTGELFF,TGCAGCGTTGTGGGCGGACAGTACACCGGGGAGCTGTTTTTT,TRBJ2-2,-,-,TRBV29-1
CASSPTERDTQYF,TGTGCCAGCAGCCCCACGGAACGTGATACGCAGTATTTT,TRBJ2-3,-,-,TRBV25-1
CATSREGNSPLHF,TGTGCCACCAGCAGAGAGGGAAATTCACCCCTCCACTTT,TRBJ1-6,-,-,TRBV15
CAWDQWGNEQFF,TGTGCCTGGGACCAGTGGGGGAATGAGCAGTTCTTC,TRBJ2-1,-,-,TRBV30
CASSLQMNTEAFF,TGTGCCAGCAGCCTTCAGATGAACACTGAAGCTTTCTTT,TRBJ1-1,-,-,TRBV7-2
CASSREGKAFF,TGTGCCAGCAGCCGGGAGGGAAAAGCTTTCTTT,TRBJ1-1,-,-,TRBV6-5
CASSLGRGIEAFF,TGTGCCAGCAGCCTTGGACGGGGAATTGAAGCTTTCTTT,TRBJ1-1,-,-,TRBV7-2
CASSLVSGYNEQFF,TGTGCCAGCAGCTTAGTTTCGGGGTACAATGAGCAGTTCTTC,TRBJ2-1,-,-,TRBV11-2
CASSARQGNSPLHF,TGCGCCAGCAGCGCCCGACAGGGGAATTCACCCCTCCACTTT,TRBJ1-6,TRBD1,-,TRBV5-1
CASAEDPRYGYTF,TGTGCCAGCGCAGAGGACCCTCGGTATGGCTACACCTTC,TRBJ1-2,-,-,TRBV27
CSGSDRVGVGAGELFF,TGCAGCGGATCCGACAGGGTAGGGGTGGGCGCCGGGGAGCTGTTTTTT,TRBJ2-2,TRBD1,-,TRBV29-1